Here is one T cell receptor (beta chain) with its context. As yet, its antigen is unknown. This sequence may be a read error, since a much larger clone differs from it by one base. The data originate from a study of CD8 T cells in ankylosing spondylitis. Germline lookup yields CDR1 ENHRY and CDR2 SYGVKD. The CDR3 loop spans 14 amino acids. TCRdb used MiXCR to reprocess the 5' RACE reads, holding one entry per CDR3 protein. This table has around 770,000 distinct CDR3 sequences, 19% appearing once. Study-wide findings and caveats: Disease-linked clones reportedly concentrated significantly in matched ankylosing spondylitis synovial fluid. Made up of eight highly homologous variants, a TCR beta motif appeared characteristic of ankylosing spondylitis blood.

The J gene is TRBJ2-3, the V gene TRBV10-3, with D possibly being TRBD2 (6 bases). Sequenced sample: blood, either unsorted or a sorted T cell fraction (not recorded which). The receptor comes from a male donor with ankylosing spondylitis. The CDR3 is CAITAGTYTDTQCF. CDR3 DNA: TGTGCCATCACTGCGGGGACCTACACAGATACGCAGTGTTTT.